Below, 18 T cell receptor beta chains from the same sample are listed, as sequenced in a study of blood T cell repertoires in COVID-19. Libraries were prepared by immunoSEQ multiplex PCR; TCRdb keeps only in-frame clonotypes and omits some of them. The table records 300,000 to 400,000 clones, about 90% of them present only once. The sample was peripheral blood. Every receptor here comes from a woman in her 70s with COVID-19, enrolled during active disease.

The rearrangement uses TRBV19 and TRBJ2-5; 9 nucleotides agree with TRBD1. With 6 bases clipped from V and 2 bases from J, the junction kept 7 bases outside the gene matches. CDR1 LNHDA and CDR2 SQIVND come from the germline V gene (reference sequence). This CDR3 has 15 amino acids. The CDR3 here is CASSSTGGFQETQYF. The DNA for the CDR3 is TGTGCCAGTAGCTCAACAGGGGGCTTTCAAGAGACCCAGTACTTC.

The chain couples TRBV5-8 to TRBJ2-3, with 9 bases fitting TRBD1. The germline V gene encodes CDR1 SGHTS and CDR2 YDEGEE. V lost 0 bases and J lost 4; bases outside the gene matches: 6. The CDR3 loop spans 16 amino acids. The CDR3 DNA is TGTGCCAGCAGCTTGGCCTGGGACAGGGAATCAGATACGCAGTATTTT. Residues: CASSLAWDRESDTQYF. Full variable domain (missing parts from reference TRBV5-8 and TRBJ2-3): EAGVTQSPTHLIKTRGQQATLRCSPISGHTSVYWYQQALGLGLQFLLWYDEGEERNRGNFPPRFSGRQFPNYSSELNVNALELEDSALYLCASSLAWDRESDTQYFGPGTRLTVL.

The chain couples TRBV6-6 to TRBJ2-1, with 11 bases aligning to TRBD2. The junction had 7 bases not matched to a gene; V was cut back by 2 bases and J by 7 bases. Per germline, CDR1 MNHNY and CDR2 SVGAGI (reference sequence). This CDR3 is 16 amino acids long. The CDR3 is CASSYSFTSGGNEQFF. The DNA of the CDR3 is TGTGCCAGCAGTTACAGTTTCACTAGCGGGGGAAATGAGCAGTTCTTC.

V usage is TRBV11-2 and J usage is TRBJ1-2, with 7 bases aligning to TRBD1. The CDR3 covers 15 residues. Germline V gives CDR1 SGHAT, CDR2 FQNNGV. The V segment lost 3 bases and the J segment 1 base; nucleotides outside the gene matches: 5. CDR3 in DNA: TGTGCCAGCAGCTTTTATCAGGGGGTTAACTATGGCTACACCTTC. Translating gives CASSFYQGVNYGYTF. Looking up the rest from reference TRBV11-2 and TRBJ1-2 gives the full variable domain: EAGVAQSPRYKIIEKRQSVAFWCNPISGHATLYWYQQILGQGPKLLIQFQNNGVVDDSQLPKDRFSAERLKGVDSTLKIQPAKLEDSAVYLCASSFYQGVNYGYTFGSGTRLTVV.

The chain is built from TRBV6-1 and TRBJ2-1; 9 bases fit TRBD1. V trimming: 3 bases; J trimming: 7 bases; junction bases outside the gene matches: 4. CDR1 is MNHNS, CDR2 SASEGT, per germline. CDR3 length equals 14 residues. The CDR3 DNA reads as TGTGCCAGCAGTGAGGACAGGGGCGATAATGAGCAGTTCTTC. As protein: CASSEDRGDNEQFF.

V gene TRBV18 combines with J gene TRBJ2-1, with 8 positions matching TRBD1. V trimming: 3 bases; J trimming: 2 bases; junction bases outside the gene matches: 3. Per the germline V gene, CDR1 is KGHSH and CDR2 is LQKENI. This CDR3 has 15 residues. The DNA of the CDR3 is TGTGCCAGCTCACCCAGGGGGCTCACCTACAATGAGCAGTTCTTC. It is translated as CASSPRGLTYNEQFF. The full variable domain, in which reference TRBV18 and TRBJ2-1 provide the parts outside the CDR3, is NAGVMQNPRHLVRRRGQEARLRCSPMKGHSHVYWYRQLPEEGLKFMVYLQKENIIDESGMPKERFSAEFPKEGPSILRIQQVVRGDSAAYFCASSPRGLTYNEQFFGPGTRLTVL.

V gene TRBV7-9 combines with J gene TRBJ2-7; D is perhaps TRBD2 (5 bases). The germline V gene has CDR1 SEHNR and CDR2 FQNEAQ (reference sequence). The CDR3 is 12 residues long. With 1 base removed from V and 4 bases from J, the gap between germline ends came to 5 bases. CDR3 nucleotides: TGTGCCAGCAGCTTAGGGACTTACGAGCAGTACTTC. Translation: CASSLGTYEQYF.

The J gene is TRBJ2-5, the V gene TRBV5-8; tentative D call: TRBD2 (6 bases). Trimming shortened V by 5 bases and J by 1 base, and 15 bases separated the two germline ends. In germline, CDR1 is SGHTS, CDR2 YDEGEE. The CDR3 spans 15 residues. The DNA of the CDR3 is TGTGCCAGCAGTCCGGAGAGGAGGGGCCAAGAGACCCAGTACTTC. Translating it yields CASSPERRGQETQYF.

The J gene is TRBJ1-1, the V gene TRBV27; no clear D. The length of the CDR3 is 13 residues. Germline values: CDR1 MNHEY, CDR2 SMNVEV (reference sequence). Trimming stripped 8 bases from V and 1 base from J, with 11 bases between. For the CDR3, the DNA is TGTGCCAGCCGGGGAGGAAGGAACACTGAAGCTTTCTTT. Amino acid sequence: CASRGGRNTEAFF.

The chain is built from TRBV19 and TRBJ2-5; 9 positions agree with TRBD2. There are 16 residues in the CDR3. V lost 4 bases, J lost 3 bases, and 9 bases stayed unmatched. Germline loops: CDR1 LNHDA, CDR2 SQIVND (reference sequence). In DNA, the CDR3 is TGTGCCAGTAGTAAGAATATTGCGGGGGGGGAAGAGACCCAGTACTTC. The encoded protein is CASSKNIAGGEETQYF. The full variable domain, with the rest looked up from reference TRBV19 and TRBJ2-5, is DGGITQSPKYLFRKEGQNVTLSCEQNLNHDAMYWYRQDPGQGLRLIYYSQIVNDFQKGDIAEGYSVSREKKESFPLTVTSAQKNPTAFYLCASSKNIAGGEETQYFGPGTRLLVL.

This CDR3 is CASSLTGGYRYGYTF. CDR3 DNA sequence: TGTGCCAGCAGTTTAACAGGGGGCTATCGCTATGGCTACACCTTC. The gene calls are TRBV27 and TRBJ1-2; TRBD1 agrees at 9 bases. This CDR3 spans 15 amino acids. Germline V gene sequence: CDR1 MNHEY, CDR2 SMNVEV (reference sequence). Trimming cost V 2 bases and J 4 bases; bases outside gene matches: 5.

The chain carries TRBV2 and TRBJ2-7; 9 positions match TRBD2. With 4 bases clipped from V and 4 bases from J, the junction kept 5 bases outside the gene matches. The CDR3 spans 14 residues. Germline CDR1 and CDR2: SNHLY and FYNNEI. CDR3 amino acids: CASSVQAGGYEQYF. The CDR3 bases are TGTGCCAGCAGTGTCCAAGCGGGGGGATACGAGCAGTACTTC.

The CDR3 DNA reads as TGTGCCTGGAGTCATGTTGGCAGGGGAATTCAGCCCCAGCATTTT. It encodes CAWSHVGRGIQPQHF. The J gene is TRBJ1-5, the V gene TRBV30, with D possibly matching TRBD1 (6 bases). The CDR3 consists of 15 residues. The germline CDR1 and CDR2 sequences are GTSNPN and SVGIG (reference sequence). V gave up 2 bases and J gave up 6 bases, with 17 bases separating them. The full variable domain, completed using reference TRBV30 and TRBJ1-5, is SQTIHQWPATLVQPVGSPLSLECTVEGTSNPNLYWYRQAAGRGLQLLFYSVGIGQISSEVPQNLSASRPQDRQFILSSKKLLLSDSGFYLCAWSHVGRGIQPQHFGDGTRLSIL.

The chain employs TRBV27 and TRBJ2-2, with TRBD1 as a possible D gene (6 bases). V gave up 4 bases and J gave up 5 bases, with 11 bases separating them. The CDR3 consists of 14 residues. The germline CDR1 and CDR2 sequences are MNHEY and SMNVEV (reference sequence). CDR3 DNA: TGTGCCAGCAGTTCCGGGACATCGACCGGGGAGCTGTTTTTT. Its protein product is CASSSGTSTGELFF.

The V gene is TRBV18, the J gene TRBJ1-2; perhaps TRBD1 as D (6 bases). The CDR3 consists of 13 residues. V was cut by 6 bases and J by 4 bases, with 12 bases left in between. CDR1 KGHSH and CDR2 LQKENI come from the germline V gene. The CDR3 reads CASSLDRVYGYTF. For the CDR3, the DNA is TGTGCCAGCTCGCTGGACAGAGTCTATGGCTACACCTTC.

This chain links TRBV19 with TRBJ2-5, with TRBD2 as a possible D gene (6 bases). Germline lookup yields CDR1 LNHDA and CDR2 SQIVND (reference sequence). The CDR3 length is 14 residues. The V and J ends lost 5 bases and 4 bases respectively, with 14 bases between them. Written as DNA, the CDR3 is TGTGCCAGTAGTGCCGGGGGTTCTTTAGAGACCCAGTACTTC. It encodes CASSAGGSLETQYF.

A note on this clone: The same CDR3 also results from other DNA sequences found in this sample. The chain has TRBV5-1 and TRBJ2-7, with TRBD1 identical over 8 bases. Germline CDR1 SGHRS, CDR2 YFSETQ. Trimming took 0 bases from V and 3 from J; bases not matched to a gene: 2. CDR3 length equals 14 residues. The CDR3 nucleotides read TGCGCCAGCAGCTTGGGAACAGGGGGCTACGAGCAGTACTTC. It is translated as CASSLGTGGYEQYF. The full variable domain, with the rest looked up from reference TRBV5-1 and TRBJ2-7, is KAGVTQTPRYLIKTRGQQVTLSCSPISGHRSVSWYQQTPGQGLQFLFEYFSETQRNKGNFPGRFSGRQFSNSRSEMNVSTLELGDSALYLCASSLGTGGYEQYFGPGTRLTVT.

The V call is TRBV2, the J call TRBJ1-1, with 8 bases that match TRBD1. CDR3 length: 14 residues. CDR1 and CDR2 from the germline V gene are SNHLY and FYNNEI. Trimming removed 8 bases from V and 4 bases from J; junction bases left unmatched: 9. CDR3 amino acids: CASLFQGAGTEAFF. The DNA of the CDR3 is TGTGCCAGCCTCTTCCAGGGGGCCGGCACTGAAGCTTTCTTT.